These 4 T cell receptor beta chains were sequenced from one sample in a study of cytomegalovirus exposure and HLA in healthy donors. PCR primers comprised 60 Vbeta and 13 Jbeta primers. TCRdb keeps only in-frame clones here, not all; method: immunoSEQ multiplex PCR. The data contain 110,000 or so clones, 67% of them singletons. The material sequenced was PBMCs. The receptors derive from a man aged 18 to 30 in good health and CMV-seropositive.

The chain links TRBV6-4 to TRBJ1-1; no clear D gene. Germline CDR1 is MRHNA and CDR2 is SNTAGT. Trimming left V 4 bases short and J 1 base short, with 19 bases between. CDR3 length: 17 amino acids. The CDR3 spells CASSVVAAPDWNTEAFF. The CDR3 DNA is TGTGCCAGCAGTGTTGTCGCAGCTCCGGACTGGAACACTGAAGCTTTCTTT.

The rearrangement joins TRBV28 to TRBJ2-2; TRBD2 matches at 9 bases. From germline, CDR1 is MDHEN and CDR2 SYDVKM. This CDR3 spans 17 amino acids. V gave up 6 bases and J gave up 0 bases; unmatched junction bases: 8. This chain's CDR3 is CASRGLAGPSNTGELFF. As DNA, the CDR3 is TGTGCCAGCAGGGGACTAGCAGGCCCCTCGAACACCGGGGAGCTGTTTTTT.

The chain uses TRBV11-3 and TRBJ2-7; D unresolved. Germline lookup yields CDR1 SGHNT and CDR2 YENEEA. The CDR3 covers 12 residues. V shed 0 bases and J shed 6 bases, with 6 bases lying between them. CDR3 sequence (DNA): TGTGCCAGCAGCTTAGATCGGTGCGAGCAGTACTTC. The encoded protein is CASSLDRCEQYF.

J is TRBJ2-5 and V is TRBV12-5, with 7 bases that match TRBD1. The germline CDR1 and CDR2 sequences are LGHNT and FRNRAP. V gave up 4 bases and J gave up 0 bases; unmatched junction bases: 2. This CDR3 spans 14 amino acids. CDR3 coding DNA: TGTGCTAGTGGTTCGGGACAGAACCAAGAGACCCAGTACTTC. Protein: CASGSGQNQETQYF.